This T cell receptor beta chain was found in a study of cytomegalovirus exposure and HLA in healthy donors. Turning to the study itself: Earlier, approximately 110 million unique TCR beta sequences were recovered from about 200 million T cells by an analysis. The study's findings and limits: A few of the chains that were CMV-associated were confirmed in vitro to be specific for CMV antigens.

About this clone itself: Its matching antigen is unknown.

The V and J ends lost 0 bases and 6 bases respectively, with 13 bases between them. CDR3 size: 15 residues. In germline, CDR1 is SGHRS, CDR2 YFSETQ. 60 Vbeta and 13 Jbeta primers were used in PCR. TCRdb's table, derived via immunoSEQ multiplex PCR, lists solely in-frame clones and lacks some. The sample contains 89,000 or so clones, roughly 86% of which appear only once. This clonotype originated in a woman between 18 and 29 years old in good health and CMV-seropositive. The chain recombines TRBV5-1 with TRBJ2-1; D perhaps matches TRBD2 (5 bases). Sequences were obtained from PBMCs. The CDR3 bases are TGCGCCAGCAGCTTGGTAGTAGCGCCGACCAATGAGCAGTTCTTC. It yields the protein CASSLVVAPTNEQFF.